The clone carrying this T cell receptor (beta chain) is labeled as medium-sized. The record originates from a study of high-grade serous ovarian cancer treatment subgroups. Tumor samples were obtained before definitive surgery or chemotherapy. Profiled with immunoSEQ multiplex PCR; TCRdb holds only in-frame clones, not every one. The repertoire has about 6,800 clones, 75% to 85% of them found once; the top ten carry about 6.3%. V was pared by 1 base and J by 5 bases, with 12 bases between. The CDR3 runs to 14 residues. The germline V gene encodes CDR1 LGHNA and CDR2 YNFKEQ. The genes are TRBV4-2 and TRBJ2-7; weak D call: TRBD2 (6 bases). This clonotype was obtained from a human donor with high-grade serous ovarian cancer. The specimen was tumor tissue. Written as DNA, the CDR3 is TGTGCCAGCAGCCAAGCGGCGGGACGCGACGAGCAGTACTTC. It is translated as CASSQAAGRDEQYF.